This is a list of T cell receptor beta chains from one sample in a study of cytomegalovirus exposure and HLA in healthy donors. Data came from immunoSEQ multiplex PCR; TCRdb stores just in-frame clones and leaves some out. The data contain 100,000 or so clones, 74% of them singletons. Sequences were obtained from PBMCs. The receptors shown here come from a human donor in good health. Both conserved end residues are part of each CDR3. Each record gives: CDR3 DNA, CDR3 protein, J gene, V gene, clone size, D gene. A D gene is named only where the DNA matches it firmly. Some rows have no size entry. The others give once, few or many, or a class for an expanded clone.

TGTGCCAGCAGGACAGGGCAAAATTCACCCCTCCACTTT | CASRTGQNSPLHF | TRBJ1-6 | TRBV6-6 | once | TRBD1
TGTGCCAGCAGACCGAGGACAGAAGAGACCCAGTACTTC | CASRPRTEETQYF | TRBJ2-5 | TRBV5-4 | - | -
TGTGCCAGCAGCTGGACAGTGAATCAGCCCCAGCATTTT | CASSWTVNQPQHF | TRBJ1-5 | TRBV7-2 | - | -
TGTGCCAGCAGTTCGGACACAATAGCGGGAGAGTACGAGCAGTACTTC | CASSSDTIAGEYEQYF | TRBJ2-7 | TRBV28 | few | TRBD2
TGTGCCAGCAGTTCCGCGGACAGGGAGAGGACTGAAGCTTTCTTT | CASSSADRERTEAFF | TRBJ1-1 | TRBV27 | - | TRBD1
TGTGCCAGCAGCCCTACGTGGGGCGCGGGAGTTTCCGGGGAGCTGTTTTTT | CASSPTWGAGVSGELFF | TRBJ2-2 | TRBV27 | - | TRBD2
TGTGCCAGTAGGAGCTGGGGACAGGGCTACAATCAGCCCCAGCATTTT | CASRSWGQGYNQPQHF | TRBJ1-5 | TRBV19 | - | TRBD1
TGCAGCGTGGTGGGACTAGCGGGAGATGTAGTAAATGAGCAGTTCTTC | CSVVGLAGDVVNEQFF | TRBJ2-1 | TRBV29-1 | once | TRBD2
TGTGCCAGCAGTCCAGGGGAGAGCGCTGGGGCCAACGTCCTGACTTTC | CASSPGESAGANVLTF | TRBJ2-6 | TRBV28 | - | -
TGTGCCAGCAGCCTAACACAGGGGTACACTGAAGCTTTCTTT | CASSLTQGYTEAFF | TRBJ1-1 | TRBV11-2 | - | TRBD1
TGTGCCAGCTCACCACCGCAGAACACCATATATTTT | CASSPPQNTIYF | TRBJ1-3 | TRBV18 | - | -
TGTGCCAGCAGCTTAAAACAGGGGAACACCGGGGAGCTGTTTTTT | CASSLKQGNTGELFF | TRBJ2-2 | TRBV7-9 | - | -
TGCGCCAGCAGCTTGTCTGAGGGCACTGGGGAGCTGTTTTTT | CASSLSEGTGELFF | TRBJ2-2 | TRBV5-1 | - | -
TGTGCCAGCAGCATCAGGGGCGGAGAGACCCAGTACTTC | CASSIRGGETQYF | TRBJ2-5 | TRBV7-2 | few | -
TGTGCCAGCAGCCCAGGGTCAGATACGCAGTATTTT | CASSPGSDTQYF | TRBJ2-3 | TRBV11-2 | - | -
TGTGCCAGCAGCTCTCCAGGGGGCGGAAGCAAAAACATTCAGTACTTC | CASSSPGGGSKNIQYF | TRBJ2-4 | TRBV14 | - | TRBD1
TGTGCCATCAGTACAGGGTATGGCTACACCTTC | CAISTGYGYTF | TRBJ1-2 | TRBV10-3 | - | -
TGTGCCAGCAGAATGGGACAGGGGACCACTGAAGCTTTCTTT | CASRMGQGTTEAFF | TRBJ1-1 | TRBV28 | - | TRBD1
TGTGCCAGCAGCCAGGCACACACAGGGGGCACCGGGGAGCTGTTTTTT | CASSQAHTGGTGELFF | TRBJ2-2 | TRBV4-2 | - | TRBD1
TGTGCCAGCAGTCCCGGACAGGGCGGAGAGACCCAGTACTTC | CASSPGQGGETQYF | TRBJ2-5 | TRBV7-9 | - | TRBD1
TGTGCCAGCAGTTACCTCCCGGGACTAGCAAATGAGCAGTTCTTC | CASSYLPGLANEQFF | TRBJ2-1 | TRBV6-5 | - | TRBD2
TGTGCCAGCAGCTTGCCTTTGGCGGGACTCACTTCCGATACGCAGTATTTT | CASSLPLAGLTSDTQYF | TRBJ2-3 | TRBV5-4 | - | -
TGTGCCAGTAGTATAATGACAGGGGGGAACTATGGCTACACCTTC | CASSIMTGGNYGYTF | TRBJ1-2 | TRBV19 | - | TRBD1
TGTGCCAGCAGCTTCCGGGGGGGGCAAGATACGCAGTATTTT | CASSFRGGQDTQYF | TRBJ2-3 | TRBV7-6 | - | TRBD2
TGTGCCAGCAGCCCCCTCCCACAAAATGAAAAACTGTTTTTT | CASSPLPQNEKLFF | TRBJ1-4 | TRBV7-8 | - | -
TGTGCCAGCAGTGAAGGGCAAGCAAGCGGGAGGGTAATATACAATGAGCAGTTCTTC | CASSEGQASGRVIYNEQFF | TRBJ2-1 | TRBV2 | - | TRBD2
TGTGCCAGCAGCGAGGGACATCCAAGGGATGAGCAGTTCTTC | CASSEGHPRDEQFF | TRBJ2-1 | TRBV6-1 | few | -
TGTGCCAGTAGTATAGGACTAGCGGGAGGCTACAATGAGCAGTTCTTC | CASSIGLAGGYNEQFF | TRBJ2-1 | TRBV19 | - | TRBD2
TGCGCCAGCAGCTTTGAACTTTATCGACAGTGGAGAAGCACAGATACGCAGTATTTT | CASSFELYRQWRSTDTQYF | TRBJ2-3 | TRBV5-1 | - | -
TGTGCCAGCAGCGCCCAATTGACAGGCATGAACACTGAAGCTTTCTTT | CASSAQLTGMNTEAFF | TRBJ1-1 | TRBV9 | few | -
TGTGCCAGTAGTATTTCGCAGGGCAATCAGCCCCAGCATTTT | CASSISQGNQPQHF | TRBJ1-5 | TRBV19 | - | -
TGTGGCACAGCAACTAATGAAAAACTGTTTTTT | CGTATNEKLFF | TRBJ1-4 | TRBV2 | - | -
TGCGCCAGCAGTGATCAAGCGGGCCTCTCCTACGAGCAGTACTTC | CASSDQAGLSYEQYF | TRBJ2-7 | TRBV10-2 | - | -
TGTGCCAGTAGTCTCCAGTCGGGTAGCTTCGGAGGGGAGACCCAGTACTTC | CASSLQSGSFGGETQYF | TRBJ2-5 | TRBV19 | - | -
TGTGCCAGCAGCGGGGGGATGAACACTGAAGCTTTCTTT | CASSGGMNTEAFF | TRBJ1-1 | TRBV14 | - | -
TGTGCCAGCGCGGGGGGACAGGGGTCTGGTCAGCCCCAGCATTTT | CASAGGQGSGQPQHF | TRBJ1-5 | TRBV28 | - | TRBD1
TGTGCCTTCAACCGAGCGTGGGGAGGATGGGACGAGCAGTACTTC | CAFNRAWGGWDEQYF | TRBJ2-7 | TRBV30 | - | -
TGTGCCAGCAGTGGAAGGGAGGGTAGCTCCTACGAGCAGTACTTC | CASSGREGSSYEQYF | TRBJ2-7 | TRBV6-1 | - | TRBD2
TGTGCCAGCAGCCCCCTGAATCAGCCCCAGCATTTT | CASSPLNQPQHF | TRBJ1-5 | TRBV28 | - | -
TGTGCCAGCAGATTTTCAGGGCCAAGTAATGAAAAACTGTTTTTT | CASRFSGPSNEKLFF | TRBJ1-4 | TRBV28 | - | -
TGTGCCAGCTCACGCGGGACAGGGAAGAACACCGGGGAGCTGTTTTTT | CASSRGTGKNTGELFF | TRBJ2-2 | TRBV18 | - | TRBD1
TGTGCCAGCAGCCCTCGGGACGAGCAGTACTTC | CASSPRDEQYF | TRBJ2-7 | TRBV6-5 | few | -
TGCGCCAGTTCGTCCCGCCAAGAGACCCAGTACTTC | CASSSRQETQYF | TRBJ2-5 | TRBV5-1 | few | -
TGTGCCAGCACCCCGGACAGGGCCAAAGGCTACACCTTC | CASTPDRAKGYTF | TRBJ1-2 | TRBV6-6 | - | TRBD1
TGTGCCAGCAGCATTACAGGGGTCTATGGCTACACCTTC | CASSITGVYGYTF | TRBJ1-2 | TRBV5-4 | once | TRBD1
TGTGCCAGCACCCCCGACAGGGAACACAATGAGCAGTTCTTC | CASTPDREHNEQFF | TRBJ2-1 | TRBV11-2 | - | TRBD1
TGTGCCAGCGGGCGGGGATTAAATGAAAAACTGTTTTTT | CASGRGLNEKLFF | TRBJ1-4 | TRBV6-5 | - | -
TGCGCCAGCAGTAGAGGACAGACTTCTGATACGCAGTATTTT | CASSRGQTSDTQYF | TRBJ2-3 | TRBV5-1 | - | -
TGTGCCAGTATCTCTCGGGGGGGATTGAACACCGGGGAGCTGTTTTTT | CASISRGGLNTGELFF | TRBJ2-2 | TRBV19 | - | TRBD2
TGTGCCAGTAGTATTGTGTTCTTCAATGAGCAGTTCTTC | CASSIVFFNEQFF | TRBJ2-1 | TRBV19 | - | -
TGTGCCTGGAGTGTCGGGGGGCCAGATACGCAGTATTTT | CAWSVGGPDTQYF | TRBJ2-3 | TRBV30 | - | -
TGTGCCAGCAGTGGGGTGAGAGGAAGCGGGGAGCTGTTTTTT | CASSGVRGSGELFF | TRBJ2-2 | TRBV6-4 | - | -
TGTGCCAGCAGCAACAGACTAGCGGTAACTACAGATACGCAGTATTTT | CASSNRLAVTTDTQYF | TRBJ2-3 | TRBV5-4 | - | TRBD2
TGTGCCAGCAGCTTAGACAGGGCTCTCGGGGAGCTGTTTTTT | CASSLDRALGELFF | TRBJ2-2 | TRBV11-2 | - | -
TGTGCCAGTAGTACCCATCCGGGGGAGGCTCAGTATTTT | CASSTHPGEAQYF | TRBJ2-3 | TRBV19 | - | -
TGTGCCTGGGGACAGTCGAACTATGGCTACACCTTC | CAWGQSNYGYTF | TRBJ1-2 | TRBV30 | - | -
TGTGCCAGCTCCCCGGCGGGGGGGCGGCAGACCCAGTACTTC | CASSPAGGRQTQYF | TRBJ2-5 | TRBV28 | few | TRBD2
TGCAGCGTTCTACCGCTAGCGGGAGGAACGCAGTATTTT | CSVLPLAGGTQYF | TRBJ2-3 | TRBV29-1 | few | TRBD2
TGTGCCAGCAGCTACCGGGACACCAAAGAGACCCAGTACTTC | CASSYRDTKETQYF | TRBJ2-5 | TRBV5-6 | once | -
TGTGCCAGCAGCCGTAGCGGACTTGGGGAGACCCAGTACTTC | CASSRSGLGETQYF | TRBJ2-5 | TRBV7-8 | - | -